In its sample, the clone carrying this T cell receptor beta chain was seen many times. The sample comes from a study of neurological immune-mediated disorders. As for time point: longitudinal time-point 1 (baseline). Germline CDR1 reads SGHRS; CDR2 reads YFSETQ. This CDR3 has 15 residues. J was trimmed by 7 bases and V by 2 bases; bases with no gene match: 6. TCRdb processed the 5' RACE reads anew with MiXCR; each CDR3 protein has one entry. Seen here are tens of thousands of distinct CDR3 sequences, roughly an eighth observed once, and the top ten hold approximately 4.2%. Sequences were obtained from PBMCs. The chain combines TRBV5-1 with TRBJ1-4; 9 nucleotides align to TRBD1. The clonotype originates from a female donor with HTLV-1-associated myelopathy (HAM/TSP). For the CDR3, the DNA is TGCGCCAGCAGCTTAACAGGGGGCGTAATTGAAAAACTGTTTTTT. The encoded protein is CASSLTGGVIEKLFF.